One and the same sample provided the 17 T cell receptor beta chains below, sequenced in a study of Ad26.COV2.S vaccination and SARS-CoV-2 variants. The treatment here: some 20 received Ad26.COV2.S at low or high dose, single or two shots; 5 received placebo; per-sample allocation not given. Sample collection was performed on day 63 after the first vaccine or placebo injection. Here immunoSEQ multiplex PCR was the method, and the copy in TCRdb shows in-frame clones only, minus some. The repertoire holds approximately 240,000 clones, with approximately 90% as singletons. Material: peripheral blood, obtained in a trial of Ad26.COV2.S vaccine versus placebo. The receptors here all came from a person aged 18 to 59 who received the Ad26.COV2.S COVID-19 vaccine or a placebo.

As DNA, the CDR3 is TGTGCCAGCAGTTTTATCCTACCCCCGACTAGCGGGCGTCCCTACGAGCAGTACTTC. It is translated as CASSFILPPTSGRPYEQYF. The rearrangement joins TRBV27 to TRBJ2-7; the match to TRBD2 covers 10 bases. The CDR3 length is 19 residues. The V segment lost 3 bases and the J segment 2 bases; nucleotides outside the gene matches: 16. Germline assignment: CDR1 MNHEY and CDR2 SMNVEV (reference sequence).

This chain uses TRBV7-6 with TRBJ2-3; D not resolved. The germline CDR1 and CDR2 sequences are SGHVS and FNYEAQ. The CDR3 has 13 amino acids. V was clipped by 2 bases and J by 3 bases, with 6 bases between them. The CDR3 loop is CASSLKATDTQYF. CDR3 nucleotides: TGTGCCAGCAGCTTAAAGGCGACAGATACGCAGTATTTT.

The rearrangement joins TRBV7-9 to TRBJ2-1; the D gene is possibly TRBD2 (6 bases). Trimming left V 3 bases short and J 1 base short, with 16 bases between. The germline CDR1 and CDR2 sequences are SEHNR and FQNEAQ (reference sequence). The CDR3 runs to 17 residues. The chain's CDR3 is CASSLAARERSYNEQFF. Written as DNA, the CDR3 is TGTGCCAGCAGCTTGGCAGCCCGGGAGCGGTCCTACAATGAGCAGTTCTTC.

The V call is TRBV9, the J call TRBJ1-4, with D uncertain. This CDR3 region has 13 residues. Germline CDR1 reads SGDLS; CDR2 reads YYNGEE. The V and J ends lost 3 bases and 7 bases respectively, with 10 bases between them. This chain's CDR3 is CASSADLSEKLFF. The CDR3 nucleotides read TGTGCCAGCAGCGCCGACTTAAGTGAAAAACTGTTTTTT.

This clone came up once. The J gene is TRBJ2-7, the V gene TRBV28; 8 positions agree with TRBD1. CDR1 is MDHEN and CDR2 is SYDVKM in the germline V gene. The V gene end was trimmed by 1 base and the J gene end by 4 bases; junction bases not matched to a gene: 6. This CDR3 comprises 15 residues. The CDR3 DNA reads TGTGCCAGCAGTTTATCCGGCAGGGGGCTATACGAGCAGTACTTC. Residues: CASSLSGRGLYEQYF.

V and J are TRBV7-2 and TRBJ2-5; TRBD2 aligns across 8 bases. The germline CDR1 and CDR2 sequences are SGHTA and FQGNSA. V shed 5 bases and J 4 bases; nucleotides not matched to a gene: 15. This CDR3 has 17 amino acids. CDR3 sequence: CASSPTELAVLIETQYF. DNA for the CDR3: TGTGCCAGCAGCCCGACTGAACTAGCGGTACTAATAGAGACCCAGTACTTC.

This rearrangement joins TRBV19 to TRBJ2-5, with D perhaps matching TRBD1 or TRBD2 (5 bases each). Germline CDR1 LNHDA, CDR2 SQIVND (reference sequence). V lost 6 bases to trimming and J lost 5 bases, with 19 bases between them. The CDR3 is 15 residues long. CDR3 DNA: TGTGCCAGTAGACGAAACCGGGACCCCAGGGAGACCCAGTACTTC. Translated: CASRRNRDPRETQYF.

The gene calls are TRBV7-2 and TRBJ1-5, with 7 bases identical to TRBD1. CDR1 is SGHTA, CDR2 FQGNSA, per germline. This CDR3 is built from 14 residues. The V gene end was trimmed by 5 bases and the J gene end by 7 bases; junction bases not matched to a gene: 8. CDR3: CASSQGLQGQPQHF. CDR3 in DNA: TGTGCCAGCAGCCAGGGTCTACAGGGGCAGCCCCAGCATTTT.

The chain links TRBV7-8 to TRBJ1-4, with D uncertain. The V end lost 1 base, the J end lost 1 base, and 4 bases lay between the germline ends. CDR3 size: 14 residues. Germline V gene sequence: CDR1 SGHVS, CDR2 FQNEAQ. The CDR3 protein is CASSLGGTNEKLFF. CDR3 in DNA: TGTGCCAGCAGCTTAGGGGGAACTAATGAAAAACTGTTTTTT. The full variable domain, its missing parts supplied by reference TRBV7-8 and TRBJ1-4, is GAGVSQSPRYKVAKRGQDVALRCDPISGHVSLFWYQQALGQGPEFLTYFQNEAQLDKSGLPSDRFFAERPEGSVSTLKIQRTQQEDSAVYLCASSLGGTNEKLFFGSGTQLSVL.

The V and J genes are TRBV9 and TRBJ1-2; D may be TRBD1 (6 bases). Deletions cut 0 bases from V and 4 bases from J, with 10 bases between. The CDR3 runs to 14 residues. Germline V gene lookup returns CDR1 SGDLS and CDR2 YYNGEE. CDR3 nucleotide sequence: TGTGCCAGCAGCGTAGGACAGGATGGCTATGGCTACACCTTC. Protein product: CASSVGQDGYGYTF.

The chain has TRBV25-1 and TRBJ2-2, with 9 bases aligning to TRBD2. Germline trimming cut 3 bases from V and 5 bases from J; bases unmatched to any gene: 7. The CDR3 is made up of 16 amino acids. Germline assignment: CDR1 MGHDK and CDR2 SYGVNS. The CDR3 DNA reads TGTGCCAGCAGTGACATAGCGGGAGCGCGAACCGGGGAGCTGTTTTTT. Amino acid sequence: CASSDIAGARTGELFF.

This chain's CDR3 is CAWSAIDRRGELFF. The CDR3 bases are TGTGCCTGGAGTGCCATAGATCGTAGGGGGGAGCTGTTTTTT. V is TRBV30 and J is TRBJ2-2, with no clear D. V was trimmed by 1 base and J by 8 bases, leaving 14 bases between them. Germline CDR1 reads GTSNPN; CDR2 reads SVGIG (reference sequence). The CDR3 totals 14 residues.

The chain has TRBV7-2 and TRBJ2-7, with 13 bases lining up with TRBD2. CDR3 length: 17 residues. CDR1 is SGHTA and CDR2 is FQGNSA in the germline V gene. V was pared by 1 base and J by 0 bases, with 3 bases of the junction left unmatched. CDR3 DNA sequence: TGTGCCAGCAGCTTAGGGGGACTAGCGGGAAACTCCTACGAGCAGTACTTC. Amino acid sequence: CASSLGGLAGNSYEQYF.

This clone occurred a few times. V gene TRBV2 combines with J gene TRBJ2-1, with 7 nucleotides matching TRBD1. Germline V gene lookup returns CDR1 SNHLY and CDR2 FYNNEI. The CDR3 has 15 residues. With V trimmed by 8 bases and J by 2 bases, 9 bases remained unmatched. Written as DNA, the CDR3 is TGTGCCAGCGGGCGGACAGGTCAAACCTACAATGAGCAGTTCTTC. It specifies CASGRTGQTYNEQFF.

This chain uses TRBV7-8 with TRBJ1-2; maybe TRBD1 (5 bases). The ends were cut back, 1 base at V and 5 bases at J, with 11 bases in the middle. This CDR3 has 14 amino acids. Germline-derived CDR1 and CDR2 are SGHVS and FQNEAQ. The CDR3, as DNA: TGTGCCAGCAGCTTAGGAGGGGATAGGTATGGCTACACCTTC. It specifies CASSLGGDRYGYTF.

This CDR3 is CASSPMGGSSYEQYF. The CDR3 DNA sequence: TGTGCCAGCAGCCCGATGGGGGGCAGCTCCTACGAGCAGTACTTC. J is TRBJ2-7 and V is TRBV9; D tentatively fits TRBD1 or TRBD2 (6 bases each). With 4 bases removed from V and 0 bases from J, the gap between germline ends came to 14 bases. The germline V gene has CDR1 SGDLS and CDR2 YYNGEE. The CDR3 spans 15 residues.

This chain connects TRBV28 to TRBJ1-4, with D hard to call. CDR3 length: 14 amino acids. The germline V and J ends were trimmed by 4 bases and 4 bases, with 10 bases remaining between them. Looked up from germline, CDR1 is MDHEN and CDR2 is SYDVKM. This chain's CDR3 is CASSSPEVNEKLFF. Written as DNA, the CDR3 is TGTGCCAGCAGTTCCCCCGAAGTTAATGAAAAACTGTTTTTT.